The 4 T cell receptor beta chains below all came from one sample that was sequenced in a study of blood T cell repertoires in COVID-19. Profiling relied on immunoSEQ multiplex PCR, and the TCRdb table lists in-frame clones only, not all of them. Among about 250,000 clones listed, around 82% were seen once. The source material was peripheral blood. The receptors stem from a man older than 75 with acute or convalescent COVID-19.

The chain joins TRBV27 to TRBJ2-7, with D perhaps matching TRBD1 (6 bases). CDR3 length: 18 residues. Germline lookup yields CDR1 MNHEY and CDR2 SMNVEV (reference sequence). V was trimmed by 3 bases and J by 3 bases, leaving 24 bases between them. CDR3 region: CASSLFPTHRVQSYEQYF. The CDR3 nucleotides read TGTGCCAGCAGTTTGTTCCCCACGCACAGGGTTCAGAGCTACGAGCAGTACTTC.

The chain is built from TRBV29-1 and TRBJ1-2, with D perhaps TRBD1 (5 bases). Looked up from germline, CDR1 is SQVTM and CDR2 is ANQGSEA. The CDR3 has 11 amino acids. V gave up 7 bases and J gave up 7 bases, with 13 bases separating them. The CDR3 sequence: CSASRGGGYTF. In DNA, the CDR3 is TGCAGCGCCTCTAGGGGAGGTGGCTACACCTTC. Looking up the rest from reference TRBV29-1 and TRBJ1-2 gives the full variable domain: SAVISQKPSRDICQRGTSLTIQCQVDSQVTMMFWYRQQPGQSLTLIATANQGSEATYESGFVIDKFPISRPNLTFSTLTVSNMSPEDSSIYLCSASRGGGYTFGSGTRLTVV.

The chain has TRBV12-3 or TRBV12-4 and TRBJ2-7; tentatively, D is TRBD1 (6 bases). Trimming stripped 1 base from V and 6 bases from J, with 7 bases between. The CDR3 has 12 amino acids. CDR3 amino acids: CASSLGGGEQYF. The CDR3 DNA is TGTGCCAGCAGTTTAGGAGGGGGCGAGCAGTACTTC.

This clone was detected once. The identical CDR3 is also encoded by other nucleotide sequences in the sample. The chain links TRBV5-1 to TRBJ2-6, with D hard to call. V lost 0 bases and J lost 1, with 5 bases in between. The CDR3 is 15 residues long. The V gene's germline CDR1 is SGHRS and CDR2 YFSETQ. This CDR3 reads CASSLVVSGANVLTF. CDR3 sequence (DNA): TGCGCCAGCAGCTTGGTCGTGTCTGGGGCCAACGTCCTGACTTTC.